The source of this T cell receptor (beta chain) is a study of Ad26.COV2.S vaccination and SARS-CoV-2 variants. As for the study in general: Trial arm assignment for the donor was COV1001 Ad26.COV2.S. Regarding the study as a whole: Vaccine recipients posted higher spike-specific TCR breadth than their placebo counterparts. Possible underestimation of total T cell responses by the TCR breadth and depth analyses was noted.

Trimming cost V 6 bases and J 3 bases, with 18 bases left between them. Germline V gene sequence: CDR1 MNHEY, CDR2 SVGEGT. The CDR3 consists of 16 residues. Sequenced by immunoSEQ multiplex PCR; TCRdb stores in-frame clones only, minus some. The sample lists hundreds of thousands of clones, roughly nine tenths occurring once. The sample's treatment: around 19 received Ad26.COV2.S at low or high dose, single or two shots; about five received placebo; per-sample allocation not given. Day 63 after the first injection of vaccine or placebo was the sampling time. Spike of the Wuhan-strain SARS-CoV-2 was expressed by an Ad26 vector, which formed the vaccine. This clone was observed a few times. The target antigen is unknown.

This chain joins TRBV6-2 or TRBV6-3 and TRBJ1-5; TRBD1 might be the D (6 bases). The sequence derives from a person between 18 and 65 years old who received the Ad26.COV2.S COVID-19 vaccine or a placebo. The starting material was peripheral blood, obtained in a trial of Ad26.COV2.S vaccine versus placebo. Here the CDR3 reads CASSLGFRDTNQPQHF. The CDR3 DNA follows: TGTGCCAGCAGCTTGGGTTTCCGGGACACCAATCAGCCCCAGCATTTT.